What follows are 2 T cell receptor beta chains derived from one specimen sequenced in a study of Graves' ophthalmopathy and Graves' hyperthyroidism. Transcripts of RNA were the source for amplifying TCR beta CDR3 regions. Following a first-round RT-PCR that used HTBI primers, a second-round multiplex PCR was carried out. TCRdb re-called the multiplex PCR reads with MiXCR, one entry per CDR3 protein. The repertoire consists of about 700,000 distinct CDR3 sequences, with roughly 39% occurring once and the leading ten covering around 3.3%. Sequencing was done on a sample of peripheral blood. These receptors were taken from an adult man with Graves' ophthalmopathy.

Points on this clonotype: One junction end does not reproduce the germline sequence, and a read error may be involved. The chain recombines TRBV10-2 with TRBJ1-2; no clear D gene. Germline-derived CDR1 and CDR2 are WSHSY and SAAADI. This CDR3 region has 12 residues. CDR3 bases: TGCGCCAGCAGTGACACCGATACGGTAAACGCCTTC. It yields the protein CASSDTDTVNAF.

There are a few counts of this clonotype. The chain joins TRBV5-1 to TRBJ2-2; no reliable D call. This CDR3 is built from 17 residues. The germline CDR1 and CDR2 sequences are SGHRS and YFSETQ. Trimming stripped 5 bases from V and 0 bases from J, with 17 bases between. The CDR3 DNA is TGCGCCAGCAGATGGAGTAGACGGCGCACGAACACCGGGGAGCTGTTTTTT. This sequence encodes CASRWSRRRTNTGELFF.